Listed below are T cell receptor beta chains from one sample, sequenced in a study of technical replicates of blood from a few donors. Method: immunoSEQ multiplex PCR; TCRdb's copy keeps in-frame clones and lacks some. This sample has 65,000 to 90,000 clones, with roughly 93% found just once. The source material was T cells isolated from PBMCs. The receptors stem from a human donor in good health. Each CDR3 is given with its conserved first and last residue. Fields, in order: clone size, V gene, D gene, J gene, CDR3 DNA, CDR3 protein. The D gene is left open where the match is weak. Expanded clones get a size class; other rows say once, few or many, or leave the size out.

clone_size: NA
v_call: TRBV7-9
d_call: NA
j_call: TRBJ2-1
cdr3_nt: TGTGCCAGCAGCCCGTCAGGGAATGAGCAGTTCTTC
cdr3_aa: CASSPSGNEQFF

clone_size: NA
v_call: TRBV4-2
d_call: NA
j_call: TRBJ2-1
cdr3_nt: TGTGCCAGCAGCCAAGAACGGGCCAGGGGCTCCGGGGATGAGCAGTTCTTC
cdr3_aa: CASSQERARGSGDEQFF

clone_size: NA
v_call: TRBV7-3
d_call: NA
j_call: TRBJ1-1
cdr3_nt: TGTGCCAGCAGCTCGCCTTTCGGGAACATGAACACTGAAGCTTTCTTT
cdr3_aa: CASSSPFGNMNTEAFF

clone_size: NA
v_call: TRBV29-1
d_call: NA
j_call: TRBJ2-1
cdr3_nt: TGCAGCGTTTCTTCCCCGCGGGGCTTGGGTGAGCAGTTCTTC
cdr3_aa: CSVSSPRGLGEQFF

clone_size: NA
v_call: TRBV23-1
d_call: TRBD1
j_call: TRBJ1-6
cdr3_nt: TGCGCCAGCAGTCAATCCCCTAGAGGGGGCTCTCCTTCACCCCTCCACTTT
cdr3_aa: CASSQSPRGGSPSPLHF

clone_size: NA
v_call: TRBV30
d_call: NA
j_call: TRBJ1-2
cdr3_nt: TGTGCCTGTACCACAGGTTCTAATGGCTACACCTTC
cdr3_aa: CACTTGSNGYTF

clone_size: NA
v_call: TRBV19
d_call: NA
j_call: TRBJ2-7
cdr3_nt: TGTGCCAGTAGTATAGATGGGCAGTCGAACGAGCAGTACTTC
cdr3_aa: CASSIDGQSNEQYF

clone_size: once
v_call: TRBV6-1
d_call: NA
j_call: TRBJ2-1
cdr3_nt: TGTGCCAGCAGTGAAGCGGGGAGCTCCTACAATGAGCAGTTCTTC
cdr3_aa: CASSEAGSSYNEQFF

clone_size: NA
v_call: TRBV4-2
d_call: TRBD2
j_call: TRBJ2-7
cdr3_nt: TGTGCCAGCAGCCAAGAGGGGGTAGCGGGAGGGGACGAGCAGTACTTC
cdr3_aa: CASSQEGVAGGDEQYF

clone_size: NA
v_call: TRBV11-1
d_call: NA
j_call: TRBJ1-3
cdr3_nt: TGTGCCAGCAGCTTATACGGGGTGGCCTCTGGAAACACCATATATTTT
cdr3_aa: CASSLYGVASGNTIYF

clone_size: once
v_call: TRBV28
d_call: TRBD1
j_call: TRBJ1-1
cdr3_nt: TGTGCCAGCAGTTTAAACGGGGGCAGGGGGCGAACTGAAGCTTTCTTT
cdr3_aa: CASSLNGGRGRTEAFF